The source of this T cell receptor (beta chain) is a study of blood T cell repertoires in COVID-19. V gave up 4 bases and J gave up 8 bases, with 20 bases separating them. Germline lookup yields CDR1 LGHNA and CDR2 YSLEER. CDR3 size: 15 residues. Only in-frame clones appear in the TCRdb table, and some are missing; sequencing was by immunoSEQ multiplex PCR. This table has about 200,000 clones, around 90% appearing once. This chain links TRBV4-3 with TRBJ1-2; the D is unclear. Material: peripheral blood. The sequence was obtained from a man aged 60 to 75 with acute or convalescent COVID-19. The CDR3 spells CASSPGIGNRYGYTF. The CDR3 coding sequence is TGCGCCAGCAGCCCCGGGATCGGGAATCGTTACGGCTACACCTTC.